This T cell receptor beta chain was observed in a study of blood T cell repertoires in COVID-19. Study context: COVID-19 samples from acute and convalescent phases originated in the United States, Italy and Spain. T cells, B-cell-depleted T cells, or PBMCs supplied cDNA or gDNA.

The germline V and J ends were trimmed by 7 bases and 8 bases, with 15 bases remaining between them. The CDR3 contains 13 residues. As originally analysed: Scientists estimated how many nucleated cells there were by amplifying reference gene primers. This table comes from immunoSEQ multiplex PCR, and its TCRdb copy is limited to in-frame clones, with some not included. V, J and clone size derive from that table, while D and trimming were established from the DNA sequence. The data hold around 140,000 clones, with roughly 80% observed a single time. Enrolled through a virtual design, the participants were between roughly 18 and 89 years of age and came from fewer than 30 US areas.

This TCR was recovered from a man aged 35-49 years with acute COVID-19. Specimen: PBMCs or T cells enriched from blood (not recorded which). V and J are TRBV12-3 or TRBV12-4 and TRBJ1-5, with D possibly TRBD1 on 5 matching bases. In nucleotides, the CDR3 is TGTGCCAGCACTCCGGGCGGGGGGAAGCCCCAGCATTTT. This sequence encodes CASTPGGGKPQHF.